The source of this TCR beta chain is a study of CD8 T cells in Susac syndrome. V was clipped by 0 bases and J by 3 bases, with 13 bases between them. The CDR3 is 15 residues long. Germline loops: CDR1 SGHRS, CDR2 YFSETQ. Random hexamers served to reverse transcribe about 0.5 to 1 ug RNA. Each CDR3 protein is one row after TCRdb ran MiXCR on the immunoSEQ multiplex PCR reads. The sample lists approximately 71,000 distinct CDR3 sequences, nearly 96% occurring once. TCR beta sequencing covered blood CD8+ and CD4+ T cells. The TCR originated in a human donor with multiple sclerosis. Sequencing was done on a sample of CD4+ T cells from PBMCs. The chain employs TRBV5-1 and TRBJ2-7; D unresolved. CDR3 region: CASSLDPVKYYEQYF. DNA for the CDR3: TGCGCCAGCAGCTTGGATCCGGTCAAATACTACGAGCAGTACTTC.